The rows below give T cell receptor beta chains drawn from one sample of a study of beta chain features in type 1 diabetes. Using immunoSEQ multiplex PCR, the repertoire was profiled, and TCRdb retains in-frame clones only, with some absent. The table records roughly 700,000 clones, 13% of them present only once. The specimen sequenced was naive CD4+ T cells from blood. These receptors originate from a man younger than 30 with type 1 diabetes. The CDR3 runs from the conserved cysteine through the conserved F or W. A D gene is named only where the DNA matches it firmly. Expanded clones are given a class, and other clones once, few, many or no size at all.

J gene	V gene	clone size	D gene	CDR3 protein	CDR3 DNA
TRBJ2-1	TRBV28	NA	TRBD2	CASTSGGLNEQFF	TGTGCCAGTACTAGCGGGGGACTCAATGAGCAGTTCTTC
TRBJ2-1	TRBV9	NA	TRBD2	CASSVTSTTFSSYNEQFF	TGTGCCAGCAGCGTGACTAGCACAACCTTCAGCTCCTACAATGAGCAGTTCTTC
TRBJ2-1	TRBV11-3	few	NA	CASSPPQYEQFF	TGTGCCAGCAGCCCACCACAGTATGAGCAGTTCTTC
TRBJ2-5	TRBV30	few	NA	CAWSIRGAETQYF	TGTGCCTGGAGTATCCGGGGGGCCGAGACCCAGTACTTC
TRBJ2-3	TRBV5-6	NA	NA	CASSFYGLTGTDTQYF	TGTGCCAGCAGCTTCTACGGTCTAACTGGCACAGATACGCAGTATTTT
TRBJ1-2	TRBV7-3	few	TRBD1	CASSLTPGQGEYGYTF	TGTGCCAGCAGCTTAACCCCGGGACAGGGGGAGTATGGCTACACCTTC
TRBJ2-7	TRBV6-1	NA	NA	CASSPPRYEQYF	TGTGCCAGCAGCCCCCCACGGTACGAGCAGTACTTC
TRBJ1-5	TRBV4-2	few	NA	CASSQDLDWQVHQPQHF	TGTGCCAGCAGCCAAGATTTGGACTGGCAGGTACATCAGCCCCAGCATTTT
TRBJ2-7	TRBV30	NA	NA	CAWSGRYEQYF	TGTGCCTGGAGCGGCCGCTACGAGCAGTACTTC
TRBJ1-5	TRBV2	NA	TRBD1	CASTGTGNHQPQHF	TGTGCCAGCACGGGGACAGGGAACCATCAGCCCCAGCATTTT
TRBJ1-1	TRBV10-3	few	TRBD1	CAISLGTGNTEAFF	TGTGCCATCAGCCTTGGGACAGGGAACACTGAAGCTTTCTTT
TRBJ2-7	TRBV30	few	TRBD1	CAWDRVGEQYF	TGTGCCTGGGACAGGGTTGGCGAGCAGTACTTC
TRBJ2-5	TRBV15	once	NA	CATSRVLPETQYF	TGTGCCACCAGCAGAGTCCTACCGGAGACCCAGTACTTC
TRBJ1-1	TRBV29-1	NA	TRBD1	CSADLGQGANTEAFF	TGCAGCGCCGATTTGGGACAGGGTGCGAACACTGAAGCTTTCTTT